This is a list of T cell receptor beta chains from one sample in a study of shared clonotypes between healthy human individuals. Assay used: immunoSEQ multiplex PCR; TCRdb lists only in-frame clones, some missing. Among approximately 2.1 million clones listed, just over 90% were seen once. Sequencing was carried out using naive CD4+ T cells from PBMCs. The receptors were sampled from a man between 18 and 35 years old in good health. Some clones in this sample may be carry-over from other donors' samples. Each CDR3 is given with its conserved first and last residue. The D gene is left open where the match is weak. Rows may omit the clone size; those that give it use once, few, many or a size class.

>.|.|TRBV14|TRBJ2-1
TGTGCCAGCAGCCAAGGCTTGGCAGCCGGACCCTACAATGAGCAGTTCTTC
CASSQGLAAGPYNEQFF
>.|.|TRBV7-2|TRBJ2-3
TGTGCCAGCAGCCCTGCGGGCGTGGGGAGCACAGATACGCAGTATTTT
CASSPAGVGSTDTQYF
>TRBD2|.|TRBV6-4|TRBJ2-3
TGTGCCAGCAGGAGAGCGGGAGGCCCCACAGATACGCAGTATTTT
CASRRAGGPTDTQYF
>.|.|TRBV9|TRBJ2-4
TGTGCCAGCAGCGCGAGGGTGGGAAACATTCAGTACTTC
CASSARVGNIQYF
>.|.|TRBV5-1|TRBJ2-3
TGCGCCAGCAGCTTGGGAGGGGCCGGCACAGATACGCAGTATTTT
CASSLGGAGTDTQYF
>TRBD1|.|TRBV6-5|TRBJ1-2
TGTGCCAGTAGCAGGGACAGAGCCTATGGCTACACCTTC
CASSRDRAYGYTF
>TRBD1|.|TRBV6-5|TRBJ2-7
TGTGCCAGCAGTCTTCGACAGGGCAAAGAGCAGTACTTC
CASSLRQGKEQYF
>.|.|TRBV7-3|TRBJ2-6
TGTGCCAGCAGCTTAGTGGACTCTGGGGCCAACGTCCTGACTTTC
CASSLVDSGANVLTF
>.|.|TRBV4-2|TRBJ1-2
TGTGCCAGCAGCCAAGCGGCGGAGCGCGGGTACGGAGGCTACACCTTC
CASSQAAERGYGGYTF
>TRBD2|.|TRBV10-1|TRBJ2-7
TGCGCCAGCAGCGGGCGCGCGGGAGGATCCTACGAGCAGTACTTC
CASSGRAGGSYEQYF
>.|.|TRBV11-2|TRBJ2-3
TGTGCCAGCAGTCCTCTGGGGGATACGCAGTATTTT
CASSPLGDTQYF
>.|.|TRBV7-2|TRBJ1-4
TGTGCCAGCAGCTTACTTGGGGCTAATAATGAAAAACTGTTTTTT
CASSLLGANNEKLFF
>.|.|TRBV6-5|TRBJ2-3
TGTGCCAGCAGTTACTCGTTGGGCCGGGATACGCAGTATTTT
CASSYSLGRDTQYF
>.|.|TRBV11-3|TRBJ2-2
TGTGCCAGCAGTTGGGGGAGGACCGGGGAGCTGTTTTTT
CASSWGRTGELFF
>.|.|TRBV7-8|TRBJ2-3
TGTGCCAGCAGCCTGAGCGGCCTCTATTTT
CASSLSGLYF
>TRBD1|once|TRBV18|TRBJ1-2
TGTGCCAGCTCATCTCAGGGGGTATATGGCTACACCTTC
CASSSQGVYGYTF
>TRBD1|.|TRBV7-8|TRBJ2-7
TGTGCCAGCAGCTTAGCGGAAAGGACAGGGGGCGAGCAGTACTTC
CASSLAERTGGEQYF
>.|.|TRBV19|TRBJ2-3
TGTGCCAGTAACCAGCGGGTGACAGATACGCAGTATTTT
CASNQRVTDTQYF
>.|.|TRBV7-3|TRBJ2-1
TGTGCCAGCAGCGAGGGCTGGGGGAGAGGTGACAATGAGCAGTTCTTC
CASSEGWGRGDNEQFF
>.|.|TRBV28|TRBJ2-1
TGTGCCAGCAGGACCGGGGGCAGCCGGGACCCTCCTCGGTTCTTC
CASRTGGSRDPPRFF
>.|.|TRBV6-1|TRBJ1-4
TGTGCCAGCAGTGAAGCGGGGCTCAGGAGTGAAAAACTGTTTTTT
CASSEAGLRSEKLFF
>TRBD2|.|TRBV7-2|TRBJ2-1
TGTGCCAGCAGCTACTCAGGGACTAACAATGAGCAGTTCTTC
CASSYSGTNNEQFF
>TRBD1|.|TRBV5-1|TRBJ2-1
TGCGCCAGCAGCCCCGGGACAGGGGGCAGCTATGAGCAGTTCTTC
CASSPGTGGSYEQFF
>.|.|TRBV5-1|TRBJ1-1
TGCGCCAGCAGCTTTGACGGGGGGCGGAGCACTGAAGCTTTCTTT
CASSFDGGRSTEAFF